This T cell receptor (beta chain) was found in a study of T cells in Graves' hyperthyroidism and ophthalmopathy. Study-wide context: The blood sample was taken at first diagnosis, before treatment began.

Researchers took RNA transcripts and amplified the TCR beta CDR3 regions from them. Carried out on the TCR CDR3, a first-round RT-PCR used the HTBI primer set. TCRdb reprocessed the multiplex PCR reads with MiXCR, giving one entry per CDR3 protein. The table has over 700,000 distinct CDR3 sequences, around 40% seen once. This clonotype came up a few times. Its antigen is undetermined. Study-level findings and limits: In the blood, most expanded thyroid clonotypes above 0.001 appeared as well.

The sequence was collected from a woman in her thirties or forties with Graves' hyperthyroidism. What was sequenced was blood.

DNA of the CDR3: TGCGCCAGCAGCCACCAACGGGAGCAGTACTTC. This gives the protein CASSHQREQYF. The chain is built from TRBV5-1 and TRBJ2-7; D remains unclear. This CDR3 contains 11 residues. Germline loops: CDR1 SGHRS, CDR2 YFSETQ. The V gene lost 4 bases and the J gene lost 7 bases, with 9 bases spanning the gap.